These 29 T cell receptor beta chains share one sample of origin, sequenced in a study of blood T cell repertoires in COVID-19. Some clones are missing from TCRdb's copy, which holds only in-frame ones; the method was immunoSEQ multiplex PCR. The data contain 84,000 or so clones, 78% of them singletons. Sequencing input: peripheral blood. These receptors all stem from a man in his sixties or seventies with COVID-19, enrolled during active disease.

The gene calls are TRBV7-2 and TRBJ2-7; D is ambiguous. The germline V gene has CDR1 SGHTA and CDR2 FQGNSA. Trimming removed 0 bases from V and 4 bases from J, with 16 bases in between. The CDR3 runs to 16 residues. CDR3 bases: TGTGCCAGCAGCTTAGCACACCTAGTAGTCGCTTACGAGCAGTACTTC. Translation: CASSLAHLVVAYEQYF. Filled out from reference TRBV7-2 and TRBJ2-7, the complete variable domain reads GAGVSQSPSNKVTEKGKDVELRCDPISGHTALYWYRQSLGQGLEFLIYFQGNSAPDKSGLPSDRFSAERTGGSVSTLTIQRTQQEDSAVYLCASSLAHLVVAYEQYFGPGTRLTVT.

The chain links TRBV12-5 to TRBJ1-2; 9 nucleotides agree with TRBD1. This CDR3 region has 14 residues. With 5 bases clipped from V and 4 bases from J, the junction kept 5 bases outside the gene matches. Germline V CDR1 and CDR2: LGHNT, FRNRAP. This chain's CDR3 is CASGRTGAPYGYTF. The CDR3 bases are TGTGCTAGTGGTCGGACAGGGGCACCCTATGGCTACACCTTC.

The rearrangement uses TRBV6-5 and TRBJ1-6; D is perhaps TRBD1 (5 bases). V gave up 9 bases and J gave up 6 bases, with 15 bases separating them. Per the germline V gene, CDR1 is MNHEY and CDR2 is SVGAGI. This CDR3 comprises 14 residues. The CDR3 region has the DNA TGTGCCAGTCGCAGGGATGCGGTTAATTCACCCCTCCACTTT. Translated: CASRRDAVNSPLHF.

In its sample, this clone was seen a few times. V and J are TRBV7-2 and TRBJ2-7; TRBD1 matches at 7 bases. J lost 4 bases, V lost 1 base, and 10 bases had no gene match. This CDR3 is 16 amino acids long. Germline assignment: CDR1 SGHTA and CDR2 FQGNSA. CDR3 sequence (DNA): TGTGCCAGCAGCTTAGTTTCCACAGGGGCCCTATACGAGCAGTACTTC. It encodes CASSLVSTGALYEQYF.

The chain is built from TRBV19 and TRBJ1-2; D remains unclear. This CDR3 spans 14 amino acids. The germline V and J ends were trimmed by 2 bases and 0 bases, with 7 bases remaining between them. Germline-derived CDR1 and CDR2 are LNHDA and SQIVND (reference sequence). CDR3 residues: CASSIQNSNYGYTF. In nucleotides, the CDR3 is TGTGCCAGTAGTATACAGAATTCTAACTATGGCTACACCTTC.

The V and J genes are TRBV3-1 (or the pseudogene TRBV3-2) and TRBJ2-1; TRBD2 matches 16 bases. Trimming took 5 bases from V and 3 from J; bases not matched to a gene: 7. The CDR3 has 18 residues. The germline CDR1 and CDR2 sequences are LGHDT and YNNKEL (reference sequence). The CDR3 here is CASSAGTSGRARYNEQFF. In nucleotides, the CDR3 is TGTGCCAGCAGCGCGGGGACTAGCGGGAGGGCCCGCTACAATGAGCAGTTCTTC.

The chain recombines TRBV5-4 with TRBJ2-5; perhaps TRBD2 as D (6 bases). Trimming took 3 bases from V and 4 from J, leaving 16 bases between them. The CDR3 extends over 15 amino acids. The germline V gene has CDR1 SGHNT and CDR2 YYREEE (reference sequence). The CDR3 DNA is TGTGCCAGCAGCTGGGCGGGAAGTGCGGGAGAGACCCAGTACTTC. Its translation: CASSWAGSAGETQYF.

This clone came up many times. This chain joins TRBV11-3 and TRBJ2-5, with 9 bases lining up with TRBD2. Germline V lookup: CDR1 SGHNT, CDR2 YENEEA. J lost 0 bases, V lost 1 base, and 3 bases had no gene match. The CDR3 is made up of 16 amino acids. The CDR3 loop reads CASSLGTSVNQETQYF. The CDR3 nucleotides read TGTGCCAGCAGCTTAGGGACTAGCGTGAACCAAGAGACCCAGTACTTC. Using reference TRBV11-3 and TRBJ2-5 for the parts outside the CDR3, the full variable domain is EAGVVQSPRYKIIEKKQPVAFWCNPISGHNTLYWYLQNLGQGPELLIRYENEEAVDDSQLPKDRFSAERLKGVDSTLKIQPAELGDSAVYLCASSLGTSVNQETQYFGPGTRLLVL.

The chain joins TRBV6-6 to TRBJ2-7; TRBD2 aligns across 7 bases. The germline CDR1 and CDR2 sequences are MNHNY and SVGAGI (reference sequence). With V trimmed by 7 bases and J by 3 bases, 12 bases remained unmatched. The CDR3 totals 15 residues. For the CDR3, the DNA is TGTGCCAGCAACGCCCGGGTGGGAGGGAGCTACGAGCAGTACTTC. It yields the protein CASNARVGGSYEQYF.

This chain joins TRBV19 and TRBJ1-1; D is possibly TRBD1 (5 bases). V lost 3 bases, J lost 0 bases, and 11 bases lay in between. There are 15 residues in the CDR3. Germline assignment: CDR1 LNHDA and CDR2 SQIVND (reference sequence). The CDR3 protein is CASSIDGGMNTEAFF. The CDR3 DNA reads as TGTGCCAGTAGTATCGACGGGGGGATGAACACTGAAGCTTTCTTT.

The CDR3 spells CASSQELAGSNTDTQYF. CDR3 nucleotide sequence: TGTGCCAGCAGCCAAGAGCTAGCGGGGTCAAACACAGATACGCAGTATTTT. The chain recombines TRBV14 with TRBJ2-3, with 9 positions matching TRBD2. The CDR3 spans 17 residues. Germline V gene sequence: CDR1 SGHDN, CDR2 FVKESK. V gave up 0 bases and J gave up 2 bases; unmatched junction bases: 6.

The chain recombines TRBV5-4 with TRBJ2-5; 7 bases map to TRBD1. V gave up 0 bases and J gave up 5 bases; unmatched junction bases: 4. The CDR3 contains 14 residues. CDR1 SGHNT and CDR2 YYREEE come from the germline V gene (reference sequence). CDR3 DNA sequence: TGTGCCAGCAGCTTGGGACAGGGTCAGGAGACCCAGTACTTC. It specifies CASSLGQGQETQYF.

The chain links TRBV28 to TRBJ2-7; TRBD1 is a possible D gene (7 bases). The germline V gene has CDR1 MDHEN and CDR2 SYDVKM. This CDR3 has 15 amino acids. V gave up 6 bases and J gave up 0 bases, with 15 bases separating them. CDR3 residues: CASRGGQTSSYEQYF. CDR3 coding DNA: TGTGCCAGCAGGGGGGGACAGACATCCTCCTACGAGCAGTACTTC.

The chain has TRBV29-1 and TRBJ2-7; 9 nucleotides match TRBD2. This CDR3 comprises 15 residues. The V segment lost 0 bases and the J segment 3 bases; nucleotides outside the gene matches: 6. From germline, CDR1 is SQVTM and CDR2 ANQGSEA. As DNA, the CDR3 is TGCAGCGTTGAAGACTTGGCGGGAGGGGACTACGAGCAGTACTTC. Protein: CSVEDLAGGDYEQYF.

This CDR3 reads CASSYTTGSYEQYF. DNA of the CDR3: TGTGCCAGCAGTTACACGACAGGGTCCTACGAGCAGTACTTC. The rearrangement uses TRBV6-6 and TRBJ2-7; the match to TRBD1 covers 7 bases. The CDR3 runs 14 residues. V was clipped by 2 bases and J by 1 base; unmatched bases: 2. Germline CDR1 is MNHNY and CDR2 is SVGAGI (reference sequence).

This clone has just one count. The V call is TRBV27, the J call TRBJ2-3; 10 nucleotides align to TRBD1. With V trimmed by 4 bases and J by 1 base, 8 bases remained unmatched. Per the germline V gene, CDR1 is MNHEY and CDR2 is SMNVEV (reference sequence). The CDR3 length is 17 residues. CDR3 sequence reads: CASSSLGTGVRTDTQYF. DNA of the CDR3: TGTGCCAGCAGTTCCCTGGGGACAGGGGTCCGCACAGATACGCAGTATTTT.

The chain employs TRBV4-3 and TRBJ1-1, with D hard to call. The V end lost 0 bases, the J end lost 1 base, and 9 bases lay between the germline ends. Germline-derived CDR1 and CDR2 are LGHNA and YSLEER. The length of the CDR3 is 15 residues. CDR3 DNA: TGCGCCAGCAGCCAAGAGGGTTACAGGAACACTGAAGCTTTCTTT. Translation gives CASSQEGYRNTEAFF.

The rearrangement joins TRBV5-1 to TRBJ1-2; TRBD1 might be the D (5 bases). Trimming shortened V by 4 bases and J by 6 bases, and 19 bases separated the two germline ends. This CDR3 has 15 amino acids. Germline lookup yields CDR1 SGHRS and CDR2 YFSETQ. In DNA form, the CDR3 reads TGCGCCAGCAGCCTCTCCCGACAGCCGGGGGATGGCTACACCTTC. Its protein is CASSLSRQPGDGYTF.

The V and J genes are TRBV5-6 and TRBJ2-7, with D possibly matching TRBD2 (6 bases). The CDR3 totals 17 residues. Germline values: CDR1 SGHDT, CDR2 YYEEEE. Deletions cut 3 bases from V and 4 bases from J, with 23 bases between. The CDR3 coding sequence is TGTGCCAGCAGCTCCCCCCGGGGTGAGCGGGCGATGTACGAGCAGTACTTC. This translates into CASSSPRGERAMYEQYF.

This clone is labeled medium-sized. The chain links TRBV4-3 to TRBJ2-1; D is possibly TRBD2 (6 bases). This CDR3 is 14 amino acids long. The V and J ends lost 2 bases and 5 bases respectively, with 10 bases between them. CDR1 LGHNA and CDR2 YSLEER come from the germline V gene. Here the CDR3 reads CASSQSGGDNEQFF. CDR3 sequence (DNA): TGCGCCAGCAGCCAAAGTGGCGGGGACAATGAGCAGTTCTTC.

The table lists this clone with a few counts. The chain's CDR3 is CSVGRGDGYTF. In nucleotides, the CDR3 is TGCAGCGTTGGCAGGGGGGATGGCTACACCTTC. The chain links TRBV29-1 to TRBJ1-2; 7 positions agree with TRBD1. V shed 4 bases, J shed 6 bases, and the junction held 2 bases outside the gene matches. The V gene's germline CDR1 is SQVTM and CDR2 ANQGSEA. This CDR3 spans 11 amino acids.

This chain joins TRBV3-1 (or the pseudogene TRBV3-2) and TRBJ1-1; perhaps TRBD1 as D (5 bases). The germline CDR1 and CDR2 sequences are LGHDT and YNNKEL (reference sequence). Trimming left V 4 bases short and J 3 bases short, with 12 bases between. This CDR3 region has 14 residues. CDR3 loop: CASSLGEFYTEAFF. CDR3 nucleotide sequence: TGTGCCAGCAGCCTAGGGGAATTCTACACTGAAGCTTTCTTT.

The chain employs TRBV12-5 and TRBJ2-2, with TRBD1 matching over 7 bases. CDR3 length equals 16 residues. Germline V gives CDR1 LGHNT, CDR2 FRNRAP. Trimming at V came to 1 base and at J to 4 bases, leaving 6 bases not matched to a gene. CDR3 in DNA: TGTGCTAGTGGTTTGGCCTGGACAGGAAGCACCGGGGAGCTGTTTTTT. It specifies CASGLAWTGSTGELFF.

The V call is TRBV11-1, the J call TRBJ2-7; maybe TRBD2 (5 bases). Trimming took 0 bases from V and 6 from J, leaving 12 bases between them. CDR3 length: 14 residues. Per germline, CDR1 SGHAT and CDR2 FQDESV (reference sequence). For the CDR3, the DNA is TGTGCCAGCAGCTTAGCGGGAGTCCTCGCCGAGCAGTACTTC. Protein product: CASSLAGVLAEQYF.

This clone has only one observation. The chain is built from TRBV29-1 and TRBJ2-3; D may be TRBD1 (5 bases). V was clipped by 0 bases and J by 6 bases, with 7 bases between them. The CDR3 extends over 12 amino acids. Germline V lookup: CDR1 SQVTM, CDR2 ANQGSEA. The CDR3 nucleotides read TGCAGCGTTGAAGATCAGGGTGATACGCAGTATTTT. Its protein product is CSVEDQGDTQYF.

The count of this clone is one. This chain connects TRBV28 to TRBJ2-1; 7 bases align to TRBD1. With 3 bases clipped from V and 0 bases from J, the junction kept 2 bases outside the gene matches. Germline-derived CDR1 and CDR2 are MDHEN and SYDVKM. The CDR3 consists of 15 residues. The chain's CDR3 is CASSLNRGSYNEQFF. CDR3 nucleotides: TGTGCCAGCAGTTTGAACAGGGGCTCCTACAATGAGCAGTTCTTC. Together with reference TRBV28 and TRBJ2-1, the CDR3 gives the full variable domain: DVKVTQSSRYLVKRTGEKVFLECVQDMDHENMFWYRQDPGLGLRLIYFSYDVKMKEKGDIPEGYSVSREKKERFSLILESASTNQTSMYLCASSLNRGSYNEQFFGPGTRLTVL.

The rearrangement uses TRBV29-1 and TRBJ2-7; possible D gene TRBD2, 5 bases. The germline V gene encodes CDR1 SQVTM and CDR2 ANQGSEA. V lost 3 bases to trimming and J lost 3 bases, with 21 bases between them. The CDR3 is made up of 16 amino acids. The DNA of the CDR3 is TGCAGCGTTGATGTTAGTGGCGGGTGGGGAATCTACGAGCAGTACTTC. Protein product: CSVDVSGGWGIYEQYF.

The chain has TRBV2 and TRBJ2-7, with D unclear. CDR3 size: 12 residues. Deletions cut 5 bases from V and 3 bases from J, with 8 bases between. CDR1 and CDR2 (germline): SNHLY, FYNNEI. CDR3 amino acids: CASSTDNYEQYF. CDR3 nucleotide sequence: TGTGCCAGCAGTACTGACAACTACGAGCAGTACTTC.

The CDR3: CASSPPGQTNTGELFF. The CDR3 DNA is TGTGCCAGCAGCCCTCCGGGACAGACGAACACCGGGGAGCTGTTTTTT. The gene calls are TRBV7-2 and TRBJ2-2, with 7 bases identical to TRBD1. The length of the CDR3 is 16 residues. J was trimmed by 0 bases and V by 5 bases; bases with no gene match: 6. Germline V gene lookup returns CDR1 SGHTA and CDR2 FQGNSA.